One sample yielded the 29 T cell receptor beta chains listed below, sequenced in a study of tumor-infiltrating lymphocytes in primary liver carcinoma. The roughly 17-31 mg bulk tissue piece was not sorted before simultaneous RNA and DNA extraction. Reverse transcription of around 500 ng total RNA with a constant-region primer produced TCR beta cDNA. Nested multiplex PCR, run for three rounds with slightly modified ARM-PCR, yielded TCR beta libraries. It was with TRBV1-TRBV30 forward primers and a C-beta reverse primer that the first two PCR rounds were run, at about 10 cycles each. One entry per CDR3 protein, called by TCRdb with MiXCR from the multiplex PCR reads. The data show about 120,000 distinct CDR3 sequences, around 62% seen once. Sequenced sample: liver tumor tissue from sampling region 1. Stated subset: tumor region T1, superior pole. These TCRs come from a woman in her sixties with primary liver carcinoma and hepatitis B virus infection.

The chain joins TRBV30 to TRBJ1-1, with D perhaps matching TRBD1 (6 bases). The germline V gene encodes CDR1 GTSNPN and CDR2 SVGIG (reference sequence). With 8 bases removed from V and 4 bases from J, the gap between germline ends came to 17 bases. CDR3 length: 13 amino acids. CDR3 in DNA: TGTGCCCGGAATCAGGGGAGGGGCACTGAAGCTTTCTTT. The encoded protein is CARNQGRGTEAFF.

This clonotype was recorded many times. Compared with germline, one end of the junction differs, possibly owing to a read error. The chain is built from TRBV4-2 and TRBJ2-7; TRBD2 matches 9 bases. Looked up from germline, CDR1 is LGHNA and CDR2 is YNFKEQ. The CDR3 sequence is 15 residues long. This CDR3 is CASRQELAGPYEQYF. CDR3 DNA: TGTGCCAGCAGACAAGAACTAGCGGGCCCCTACGAGCAGTACTTC.

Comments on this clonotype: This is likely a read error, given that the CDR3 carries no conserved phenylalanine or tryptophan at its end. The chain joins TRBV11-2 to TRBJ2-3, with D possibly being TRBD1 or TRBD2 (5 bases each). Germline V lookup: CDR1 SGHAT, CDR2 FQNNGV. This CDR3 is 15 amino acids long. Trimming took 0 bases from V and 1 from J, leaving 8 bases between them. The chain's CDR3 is CASSLDRGCTDTQYS. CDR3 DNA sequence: TGTGCCAGCAGCTTAGATCGGGGCTGCACAGATACGCAGTATTCT.

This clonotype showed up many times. The DNA for the CDR3 is TGTGCCAGCAGCTTGTTAACTGAGGAGACCCAGTACTTC. It yields the protein CASSLLTEETQYF. V gene TRBV5-5 combines with J gene TRBJ2-5; D not certain. The germline gives CDR1 SGHKS, CDR2 YYEKEE (reference sequence). V was trimmed by 1 base and J by 5 bases, leaving 9 bases between them. This CDR3 is built from 13 residues. Full variable domain (outside the CDR3, taken from reference TRBV5-5 and TRBJ2-5): DAGVTQSPTHLIKTRGQQVTLRCSPISGHKSVSWYQQVLGQGPQFIFQYYEKEERGRGNFPDRFSARQFPNYSSELNVNALLLGDSALYLCASSLLTEETQYFGPGTRLLVL.

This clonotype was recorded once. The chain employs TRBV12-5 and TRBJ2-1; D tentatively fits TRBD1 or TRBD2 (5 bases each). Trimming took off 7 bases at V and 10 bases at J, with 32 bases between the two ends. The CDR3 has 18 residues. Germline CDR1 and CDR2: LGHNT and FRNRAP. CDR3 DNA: TGTGCTAGTGATTCTAGCTGGTTATTAGGGGAGTATGTGGGAGAGCAGTTCTTC. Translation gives CASDSSWLLGEYVGEQFF.

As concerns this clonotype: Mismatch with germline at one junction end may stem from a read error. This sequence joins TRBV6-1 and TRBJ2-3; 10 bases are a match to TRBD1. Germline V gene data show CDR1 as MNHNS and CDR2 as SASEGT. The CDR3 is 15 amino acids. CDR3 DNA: TGTGACAGCAGTGAAGCGACAGGGGGCACGGATACGCGGTATTTT. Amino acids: CDSSEATGGTDTRYF.

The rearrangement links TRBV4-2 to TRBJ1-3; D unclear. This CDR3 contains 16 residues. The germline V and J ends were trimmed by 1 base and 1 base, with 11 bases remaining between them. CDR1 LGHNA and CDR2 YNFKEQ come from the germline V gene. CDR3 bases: TGTGCCAGCAGCCAAGTATGGCAGACTTCTGGAAACACCATATATTTT. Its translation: CASSQVWQTSGNTIYF.

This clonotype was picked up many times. The CDR3 DNA is TGTGCCAGCAGTGAAGAGGTTGGGGACAGCTATACTGGAAACACCATATATTTT. Protein sequence: CASSEEVGDSYTGNTIYF. The chain has TRBV6-1 and TRBJ1-3; 7 nucleotides line up with TRBD1. Germline V gene sequence: CDR1 MNHNS, CDR2 SASEGT. After removal of 1 base from V and 2 bases from J, the junction contained 11 bases not matched to a gene. The CDR3 spans 18 residues.

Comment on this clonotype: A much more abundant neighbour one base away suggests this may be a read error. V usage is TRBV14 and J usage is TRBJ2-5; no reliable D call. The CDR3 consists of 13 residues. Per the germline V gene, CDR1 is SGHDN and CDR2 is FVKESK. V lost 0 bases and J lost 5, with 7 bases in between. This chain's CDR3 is CASSQDILETQYF. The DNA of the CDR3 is TGTGCCAGCAGCCAAGACATTTTGGAGACCCAGTACTTC.

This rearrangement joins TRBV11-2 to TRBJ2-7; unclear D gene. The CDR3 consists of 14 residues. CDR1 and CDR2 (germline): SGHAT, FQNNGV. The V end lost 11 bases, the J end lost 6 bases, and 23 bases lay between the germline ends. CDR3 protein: CAGISPQLSAEQYF. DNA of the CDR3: TGTGCCGGCATCTCCCCTCAGCTTTCCGCCGAGCAGTACTTC.

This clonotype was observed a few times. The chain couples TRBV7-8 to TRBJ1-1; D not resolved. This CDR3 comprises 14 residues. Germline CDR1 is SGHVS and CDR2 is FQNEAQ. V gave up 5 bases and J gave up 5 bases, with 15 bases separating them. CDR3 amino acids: CASSLTLAGTEAFF. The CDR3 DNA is TGTGCCAGCAGCCTGACCCTAGCGGGGACTGAAGCTTTCTTT.

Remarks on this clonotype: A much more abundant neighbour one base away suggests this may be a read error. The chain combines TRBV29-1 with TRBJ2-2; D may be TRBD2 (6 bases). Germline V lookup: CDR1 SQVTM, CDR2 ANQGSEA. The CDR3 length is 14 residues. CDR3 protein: CSVGGLTNTGGLFF. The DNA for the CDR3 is TGCAGCGTTGGAGGCCTAACGAACACCGGGGGGCTGTTTTTT.

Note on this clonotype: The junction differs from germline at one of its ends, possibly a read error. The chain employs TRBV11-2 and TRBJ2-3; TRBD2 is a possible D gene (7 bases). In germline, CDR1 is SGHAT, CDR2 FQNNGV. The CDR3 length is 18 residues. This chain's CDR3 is CASSGYGGRVRATDTQYF. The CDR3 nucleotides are TGTGCCAGTAGCGGCTACGGGGGGCGGGTTCGGGCCACAGATACGCAGTACTTT.

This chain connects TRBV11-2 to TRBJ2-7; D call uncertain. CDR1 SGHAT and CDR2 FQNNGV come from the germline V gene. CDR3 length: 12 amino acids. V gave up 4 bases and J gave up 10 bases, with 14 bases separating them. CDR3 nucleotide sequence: TGTGCCAGCAGCTCAGCAAGCGAGAGTCAGTACTTC. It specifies CASSSASESQYF.

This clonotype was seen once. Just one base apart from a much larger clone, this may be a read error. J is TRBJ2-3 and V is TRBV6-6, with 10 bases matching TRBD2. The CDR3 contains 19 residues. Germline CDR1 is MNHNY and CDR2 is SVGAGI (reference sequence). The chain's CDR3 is CASRRGPSGSSPSTYTQYF. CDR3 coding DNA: TGTGCCAGCAGACGAGGACCTAGCGGGAGTTCCCCTAGCACATATACGCAGTATTTT.

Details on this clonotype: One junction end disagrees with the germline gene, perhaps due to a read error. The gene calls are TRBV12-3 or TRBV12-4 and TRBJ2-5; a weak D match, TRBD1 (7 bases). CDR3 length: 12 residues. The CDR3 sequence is CASRRGAETQYF. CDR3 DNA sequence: TGTGCCAGCCGCAGGGGGGCGGAGACTCAGTACTTC.

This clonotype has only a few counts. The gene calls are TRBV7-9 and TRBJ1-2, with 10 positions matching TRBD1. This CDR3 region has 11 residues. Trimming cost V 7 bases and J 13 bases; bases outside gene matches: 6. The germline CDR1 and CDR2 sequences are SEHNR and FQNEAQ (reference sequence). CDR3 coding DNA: TGTGCCAGCAACCCTGGGGACAGGGGCACCTTC. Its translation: CASNPGDRGTF.

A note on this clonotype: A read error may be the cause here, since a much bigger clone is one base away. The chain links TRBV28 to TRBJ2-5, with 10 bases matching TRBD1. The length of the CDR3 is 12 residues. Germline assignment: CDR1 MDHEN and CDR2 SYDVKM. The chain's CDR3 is CTSSSMDRGQYF. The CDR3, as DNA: TGTACCAGCAGTTCGATGGACAGGGGGCAGTACTTC.

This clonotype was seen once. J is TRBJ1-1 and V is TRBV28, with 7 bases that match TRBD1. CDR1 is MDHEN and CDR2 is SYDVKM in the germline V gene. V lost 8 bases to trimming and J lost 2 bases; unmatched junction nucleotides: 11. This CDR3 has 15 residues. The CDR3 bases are TGTGCCAGCGGTCCGACGGGACAGCGTAACACTGAAGCTTTCTTT. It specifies CASGPTGQRNTEAFF.

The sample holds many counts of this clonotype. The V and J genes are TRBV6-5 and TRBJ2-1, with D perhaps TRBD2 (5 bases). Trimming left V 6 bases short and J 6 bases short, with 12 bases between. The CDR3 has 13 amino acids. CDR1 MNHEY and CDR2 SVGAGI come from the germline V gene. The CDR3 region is CASRLLATNEQFF. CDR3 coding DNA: TGTGCCAGCAGACTCCTAGCTACCAATGAGCAGTTCTTC.

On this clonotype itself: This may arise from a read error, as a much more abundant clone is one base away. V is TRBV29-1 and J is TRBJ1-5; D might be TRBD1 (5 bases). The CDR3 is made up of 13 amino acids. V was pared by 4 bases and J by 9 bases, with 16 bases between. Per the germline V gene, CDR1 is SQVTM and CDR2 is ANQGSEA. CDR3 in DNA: TGCAGCGTTGCGACGGGCAGGGATCGGCCCCAGCATTTT. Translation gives CSVATGRDRPQHF.

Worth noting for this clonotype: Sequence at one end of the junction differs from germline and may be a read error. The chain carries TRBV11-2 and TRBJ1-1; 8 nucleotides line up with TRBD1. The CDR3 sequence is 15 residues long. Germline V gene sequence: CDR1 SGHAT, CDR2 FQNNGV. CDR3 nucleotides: TGTACCAGCTGCTTAGATCAGGGGGCAGGAACTGAAGCTTTCTTT. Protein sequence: CTSCLDQGAGTEAFF.

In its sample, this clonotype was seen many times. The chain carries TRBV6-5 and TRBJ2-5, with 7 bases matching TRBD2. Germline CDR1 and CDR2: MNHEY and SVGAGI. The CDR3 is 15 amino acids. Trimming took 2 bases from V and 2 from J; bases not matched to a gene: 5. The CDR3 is CASSYVAAGQETQYF. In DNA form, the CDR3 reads TGTGCCAGCAGTTACGTCGCAGCGGGACAAGAGACCCAGTACTTC.

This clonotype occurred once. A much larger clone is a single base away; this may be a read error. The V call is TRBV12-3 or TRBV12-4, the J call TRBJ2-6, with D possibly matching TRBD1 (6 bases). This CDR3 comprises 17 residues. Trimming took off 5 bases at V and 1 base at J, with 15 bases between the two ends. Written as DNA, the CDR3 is TGTGCCAGCAGTCCGGGACATGGGGTATCTGGGGCCAACGTCCTGACTTTC. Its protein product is CASSPGHGVSGANVLTF.

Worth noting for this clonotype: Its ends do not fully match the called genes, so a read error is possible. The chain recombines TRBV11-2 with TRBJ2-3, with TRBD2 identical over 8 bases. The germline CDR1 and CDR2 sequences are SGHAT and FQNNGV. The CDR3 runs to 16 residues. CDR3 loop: CASSPSFSGRADRQYF. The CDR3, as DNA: TGTGCCAGCAGCCCCAGTTTCAGCGGGAGAGCCGATAGGCAGTATTTT.

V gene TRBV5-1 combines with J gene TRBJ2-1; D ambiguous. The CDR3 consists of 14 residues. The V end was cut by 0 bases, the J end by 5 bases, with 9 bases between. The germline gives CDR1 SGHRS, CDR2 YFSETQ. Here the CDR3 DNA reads TGCGCCAGCAGCTTGGGGGCCCCGAACAATGAGCAGTTCTTC. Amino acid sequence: CASSLGAPNNEQFF.

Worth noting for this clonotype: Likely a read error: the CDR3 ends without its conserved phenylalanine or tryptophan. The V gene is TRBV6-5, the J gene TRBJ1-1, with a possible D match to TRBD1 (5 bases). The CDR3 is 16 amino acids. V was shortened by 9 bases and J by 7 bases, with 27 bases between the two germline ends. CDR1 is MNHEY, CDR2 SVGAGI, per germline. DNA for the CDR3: TGTGCCAGGAGTAGTGGAGGGGCCCAGGGTCGGAGTGAAGCTTTCATT. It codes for CARSSGGAQGRSEAFI.

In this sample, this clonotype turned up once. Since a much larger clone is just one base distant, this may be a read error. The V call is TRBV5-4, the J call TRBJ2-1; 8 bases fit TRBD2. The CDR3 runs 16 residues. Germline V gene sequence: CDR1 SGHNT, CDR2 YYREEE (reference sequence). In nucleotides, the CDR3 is TGTGCCAGAAGCTTGGCCCGAGCGGGAGTAAGCAATGAGCAGTTCTTC. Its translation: CARSLARAGVSNEQFF.

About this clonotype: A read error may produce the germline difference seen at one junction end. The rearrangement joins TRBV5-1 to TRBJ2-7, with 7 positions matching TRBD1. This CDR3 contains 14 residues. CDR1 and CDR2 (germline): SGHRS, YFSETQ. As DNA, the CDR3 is TGCGCCAGTAGCTTGGGACAGAGCTCCTACGAGCGGTACTTC. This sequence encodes CASSLGQSSYERYF.